The sequence of this T cell receptor beta chain was determined in a study of cytomegalovirus exposure and HLA in healthy donors. V dropped 6 bases and J dropped 4 bases, with 20 bases sitting between them. Germline V gene data show CDR1 as SGHKS and CDR2 as YYEKEE (reference sequence). The CDR3 is 15 residues long. Findings and caveats of the study: Reports showed the classifier diagnosing cytomegalovirus status with high specificity and sensitivity. The study put 150 to 200 TCR beta chains on its list as cytomegalovirus-associated. In the 100 to 150 validation repertoires, around 95% of cluster scores exceeded 0, per a later analysis.

Method: immunoSEQ multiplex PCR; TCRdb's copy keeps in-frame clones and lacks some. In the table there are some 130,000 clones, nearly 90% of which are singletons. This clone was seen once. Its antigen is unknown. Input material: PBMCs. The sequence derives from a woman under 30 in good health and CMV-seronegative. The chain carries TRBV5-5 and TRBJ2-7, with a possible D match to TRBD1 (6 bases). CDR3 nucleotide sequence: TGTGCCAGCATCCGCTGGGCAGGGGAAGGTTACGAGCAGTACTTC. Translating it yields CASIRWAGEGYEQYF.